A selection of T cell receptor beta chains follows, all from one sample in a study of shared clonotypes between healthy human individuals. Some clones are missing from TCRdb's copy, which holds only in-frame ones; the method was immunoSEQ multiplex PCR. The sample yields 2 million to 2.5 million clones, approximately 93% seen once. Sequenced material: naive CD4+ T cells from PBMCs. The receptors here all came from a young man in good health. Some clones in this sample may be carry-over from other donors' samples. The CDR3 runs from the conserved cysteine through the conserved F or W. Fields, in order: D gene, clone size, J gene, V gene, CDR3 DNA, CDR3 protein. D genes are given only for firm matches. Clone size is stated in some rows and not others, as once, few, many or a class when expanded.

>NA|NA|TRBJ2-7|TRBV28
TGTGCCAGCACCTCGCCCCGGGACCGATCCTCCTACGAGCAGTACTTC
CASTSPRDRSSYEQYF
>NA|NA|TRBJ2-6|TRBV11-2
TGTGCCAGCAGACTACACCACAACTCTGGGGCCAACGTCCTGACTTTC
CASRLHHNSGANVLTF
>TRBD1|NA|TRBJ2-7|TRBV11-3
TGTGCCAGCAGCCCAGGACAGGGGGAGACCTACGAGCAGTACTTC
CASSPGQGETYEQYF
>NA|once|TRBJ2-1|TRBV2
TGTGCCAGCAGGGGAATACTCTACAATGAGCAGTTCTTC
CASRGILYNEQFF
>TRBD1|NA|TRBJ1-1|TRBV19
TGTGCCACCGGGGTCAGGGGGGGGACTGAAGCTTTCTTT
CATGVRGGTEAFF
>NA|NA|TRBJ2-3|TRBV28
TGTGCCAGCAGTAACAGGGACGGTTACACAGATACGCAGTATTTT
CASSNRDGYTDTQYF
>NA|NA|TRBJ2-3|TRBV6-1
TGTGCCAGCAGTGAACGGGTGGGTCAGTGGGTGGCAGATACGCAGTATTTT
CASSERVGQWVADTQYF
>TRBD2|NA|TRBJ2-2|TRBV18
TGTGCCAGCTCACCAAGCCTAGCGGGAGATACCGGGGAGCTGTTTTTT
CASSPSLAGDTGELFF
>NA|NA|TRBJ2-1|TRBV28
TGTGCCAGTTCCAGCTACAATGAGCAGTTCTTC
CASSSYNEQFF
>NA|NA|TRBJ2-7|TRBV25-1
TGTGCCAGCAGTGGCAGGAGCTCCTACGAGCAGTACTTC
CASSGRSSYEQYF
>TRBD2|NA|TRBJ2-1|TRBV7-9
TGTGCCAGCAGCTCCCGACTAGCGGGAGGGTACAATGAGCAGTTCTTC
CASSSRLAGGYNEQFF
>TRBD2|NA|TRBJ2-7|TRBV4-2
TGTGCCAGCAGCCGAAAAACGACTAGCGGGGCAAGTATTGGGGTCCACGAGCAGTACTTC
CASSRKTTSGASIGVHEQYF
>TRBD2|NA|TRBJ2-3|TRBV28
TGTGCCAGCAGCCCCCCAGCGGGAGGTCCGGGGGATACGCAGTATTTT
CASSPPAGGPGDTQYF
>TRBD2|NA|TRBJ2-1|TRBV6-5
TGTGCCTCCCGAGGACTAGCGGCCCACGGGGGTGAGCAGTTCTTC
CASRGLAAHGGEQFF
>NA|NA|TRBJ1-4|TRBV7-3
TGTGCCAGCAGCCCCATTCCGCAGGGCCTTGGAGAAAAACTGTTTTTT
CASSPIPQGLGEKLFF
>NA|NA|TRBJ1-1|TRBV6-6
TGTGCCAGCAGTTACTCGAGGTCCGTCCGAGCTTTCTTT
CASSYSRSVRAFF
>TRBD2|NA|TRBJ2-3|TRBV10-2
TGCGCCAGCAGTGATGGGACTAGCGGGAGCACAGATACGCAGTATTTT
CASSDGTSGSTDTQYF
>NA|NA|TRBJ1-1|TRBV28
TGTGCCAGCAGTTTAACCGGTCGCGAGACTGAAGCTTTCTTT
CASSLTGRETEAFF
>NA|NA|TRBJ2-3|TRBV5-1
TGCGCCAGCAGCTTGGGTGGGGGCACAGATACGCAGTATTTT
CASSLGGGTDTQYF
>NA|NA|TRBJ1-4|TRBV19
TGTGCCACCCGAAGCGGGGTCGGATTAGTTGAAAAACTGTTTTTT
CATRSGVGLVEKLFF
>TRBD2|NA|TRBJ2-5|TRBV5-1
TGCGCCAGCAGCCCCGAGGGAGGGGCGTACCAAGAGACCCAGTACTTC
CASSPEGGAYQETQYF
>NA|NA|TRBJ2-7|TRBV21-1
TGTGCCAGCGGCAGGGCGCACTCCTACGAGCAGTACTTC
CASGRAHSYEQYF
>NA|NA|TRBJ2-2|TRBV5-4
TGTGCCAGCGCCTCCGTGGCGGGACTGATGGTCGGGGAGCTGTTTTTT
CASASVAGLMVGELFF
>TRBD1|NA|TRBJ1-1|TRBV5-1
TGCGCCAGCAGCTTAGGACAGGGGGACAGGAACACTGAAGCTTTCTTT
CASSLGQGDRNTEAFF
>TRBD1|NA|TRBJ2-5|TRBV6-5
TGTGCCAGCAGGACCGACAGGGTCCAAAAGACCCAGTACTTC
CASRTDRVQKTQYF
>NA|few|TRBJ1-1|TRBV18
TGTGCCAGCTCACCACCGTCCAGGGGAGGGAAGAACACTGAAGCTTTCTTT
CASSPPSRGGKNTEAFF